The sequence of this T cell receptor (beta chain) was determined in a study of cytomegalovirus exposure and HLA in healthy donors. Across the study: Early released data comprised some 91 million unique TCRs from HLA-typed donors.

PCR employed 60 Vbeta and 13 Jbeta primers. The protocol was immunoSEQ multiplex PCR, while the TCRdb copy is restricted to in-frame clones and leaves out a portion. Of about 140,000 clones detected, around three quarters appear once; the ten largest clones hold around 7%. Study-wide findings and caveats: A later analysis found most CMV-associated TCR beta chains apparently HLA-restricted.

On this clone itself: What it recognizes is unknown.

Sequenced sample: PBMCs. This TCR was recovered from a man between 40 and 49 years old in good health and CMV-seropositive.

The CDR3 reads CASSSSSGGGRDTQYF. The CDR3 DNA follows: TGTGCCAGCAGCTCATCTAGCGGGGGAGGTAGAGATACGCAGTATTTT. V is TRBV7-2 and J is TRBJ2-3; 10 bases map to TRBD2. The CDR3 totals 16 residues. CDR1 is SGHTA and CDR2 is FQGNSA in the germline V gene. V lost 4 bases and J lost 5; bases outside the gene matches: 9.